This TCR beta chain was captured by sequencing in a study of beta chain features in type 1 diabetes. Study-level findings and limits: Type 1 diabetes patients showed a moderate but significant shortening of TCRB CDR3s in all four CD4+ subsets.

In germline, CDR1 is SNHLY, CDR2 FYNNEI. V was pared by 5 bases and J by 0 bases, with 7 bases between. CDR3 length: 13 amino acids. As every portion of the isolated RNA was reverse transcribed, the sequencing read expressed TCRB transcripts. Here immunoSEQ multiplex PCR was the method, and the copy in TCRdb shows in-frame clones only, minus some. Altogether 100,000 to 150,000 clones are present, roughly 10% being singletons, with the ten largest covering 0.6% to 0.9%. This clone was seen a handful of times. Its cognate antigen is unknown. The TCR sequence derives from a man aged 25 to 45 with type 1 diabetes. The sequenced sample consisted of central memory CD4+ T cells from blood. The chain employs TRBV2 and TRBJ1-1; D is uncertain. CDR3 residues: CASSLALNTEAFF. The CDR3 DNA reads TGTGCCAGCAGTTTAGCCCTGAACACTGAAGCTTTCTTT.